Presented here are 18 T cell receptor beta chains from one specimen sequenced in a study of control samples from healthy donors and cancer patients. Measured with immunoSEQ multiplex PCR; TCRdb has only the in-frame clones, and not every one. The sample records about 58,000 clones, over 75% being singletons. The sequenced sample consisted of PBMCs. The receptors come from a woman aged 60-75 years with lung cancer.

This chain connects TRBV30 to TRBJ2-1; the D is unclear. CDR1 and CDR2 from the germline V gene are GTSNPN and SVGIG (reference sequence). V lost 2 bases to trimming and J lost 0 bases, with 11 bases between them. The CDR3 is made up of 15 amino acids. The CDR3 DNA is TGTGCCTGGAGTCCGCCCATTGGCTCCTACAATGAGCAGTTCTTC. Residues: CAWSPPIGSYNEQFF.

V gene TRBV15 combines with J gene TRBJ2-7; tentatively, D is TRBD1 or TRBD2 (5 bases each). Germline-derived CDR1 and CDR2 are LNHNV and YYDKDF (reference sequence). V lost 1 base to trimming and J lost 0 bases, with 10 bases between them. This CDR3 has 15 residues. The CDR3 loop reads CATSRGGVSSYEQYF. Written as DNA, the CDR3 is TGTGCCACCAGCAGAGGAGGGGTAAGCTCCTACGAGCAGTACTTC.

The V call is TRBV19, the J call TRBJ1-5; 7 bases match TRBD1. This CDR3 is built from 17 residues. J gave up 4 bases and V 3 bases, and 12 bases lay outside the gene matches. Germline CDR1 is LNHDA and CDR2 is SQIVND (reference sequence). In DNA form, the CDR3 reads TGTGCCAGTAGTATTGGTTTTGGGGCAGGGGGGAATCAGCCCCAGCATTTT. Its protein product is CASSIGFGAGGNQPQHF.

The V gene is TRBV3-1 (or the pseudogene TRBV3-2), the J gene TRBJ2-5, with D tentatively TRBD2 (7 bases). The length of the CDR3 is 15 residues. Trimming stripped 1 base from V and 5 bases from J, with 14 bases between. CDR1 LGHDT and CDR2 YNNKEL come from the germline V gene (reference sequence). The CDR3 spells CASSQAGGSRETQYF. The CDR3 DNA reads TGTGCCAGCAGCCAAGCGGGGGGCTCCCGTGAGACCCAGTACTTC.

The CDR3 is CASSPVGTGQETQYF. CDR3 bases: TGTGCCAGTAGCCCAGTTGGGACAGGGCAAGAGACCCAGTACTTC. The V call is TRBV19, the J call TRBJ2-5; TRBD1 agrees at 9 bases. The V segment lost 6 bases and the J segment 2 bases; nucleotides outside the gene matches: 7. The CDR3 consists of 15 residues. Germline V gives CDR1 LNHDA, CDR2 SQIVND (reference sequence).

The chain is built from TRBV25-1 and TRBJ1-1; TRBD1 aligns across 9 bases. The V segment lost 8 bases and the J segment 3 bases; nucleotides outside the gene matches: 13. Looked up from germline, CDR1 is MGHDK and CDR2 is SYGVNS. The CDR3 length is 16 residues. The CDR3 loop reads CASSEDRGGGDTEAFF. In DNA form, the CDR3 reads TGTGCCAGCTCGGAGGACAGGGGAGGTGGAGACACTGAAGCTTTCTTT.

This clone was seen a handful of times. The chain combines TRBV6-6 with TRBJ1-1; D unclear. The CDR3 has 13 amino acids. CDR1 MNHNY and CDR2 SVGAGI come from the germline V gene (reference sequence). Trimming removed 4 bases from V and 3 bases from J, with 9 bases in between. CDR3 in amino acids: CASSSDGDTEAFF. As DNA, the CDR3 is TGTGCCAGCAGTTCGGACGGGGACACTGAAGCTTTCTTT.

The chain uses TRBV28 and TRBJ2-7; D uncertain. CDR3 length: 15 amino acids. Germline CDR1 reads MDHEN; CDR2 reads SYDVKM. The ends were cut back, 6 bases at V and 7 bases at J, with 22 bases in the middle. As DNA, the CDR3 is TGTGCCAGCAGGTACCGGGTCGAGCCTTTTTGGGAGCAGTACTTC. This codes for CASRYRVEPFWEQYF.

The J gene is TRBJ2-5, the V gene TRBV9, with D perhaps matching TRBD1 (5 bases). In germline, CDR1 is SGDLS, CDR2 YYNGEE. V was trimmed by 0 bases and J by 0 bases, leaving 15 bases between them. The CDR3 runs 17 residues. The CDR3 region is CASSVGAQRQYQETQYF. CDR3 in DNA: TGTGCCAGCAGCGTAGGTGCACAGAGACAGTACCAAGAGACCCAGTACTTC.

The rearrangement joins TRBV19 to TRBJ2-2, with D maybe TRBD1 (5 bases). V lost 6 bases, J lost 0 bases, and 8 bases lay in between. Germline V gives CDR1 LNHDA, CDR2 SQIVND (reference sequence). The CDR3 has 14 amino acids. This CDR3 reads CASSRTPNTGELFF. In DNA, the CDR3 is TGTGCCAGTAGCCGGACACCGAACACCGGGGAGCTGTTTTTT.

The chain has TRBV6-5 and TRBJ1-2; TRBD1 aligns across 9 bases. V dropped 1 base and J dropped 4; count of bases not matched to a gene: 4. Per germline, CDR1 MNHEY and CDR2 SVGAGI. The CDR3 is 15 residues long. The CDR3 nucleotides read TGTGCCAGCAGTTACTACCCGGACAGGGGCTATGGCTACACCTTC. Amino acids: CASSYYPDRGYGYTF.

This rearrangement joins TRBV5-1 to TRBJ2-5; 9 nucleotides line up with TRBD1. Trimming at V came to 7 bases and at J to 5 bases, leaving 15 bases not matched to a gene. The V gene's germline CDR1 is SGHRS and CDR2 YFSETQ. The CDR3 contains 16 residues. CDR3 region: CASGNYRGRQEETQYF. The CDR3 bases are TGCGCCAGCGGAAATTACAGGGGGCGGCAGGAGGAGACCCAGTACTTC.

The CDR3 sequence is CASRLERGETEAFF. In DNA, the CDR3 is TGTGCCAGTAGACTTGAAAGGGGGGAAACTGAAGCTTTCTTT. The chain combines TRBV19 with TRBJ1-1, with a possible D match to TRBD1 (6 bases). CDR3 length: 14 residues. Trimming pared 6 bases from V and 5 bases from J, leaving 16 bases between. In germline, CDR1 is LNHDA, CDR2 SQIVND (reference sequence).

The chain links TRBV6-6 to TRBJ1-3; D perhaps matches TRBD1 (6 bases). The CDR3 has 14 residues. Germline V CDR1 and CDR2: MNHNY, SVGAGI (reference sequence). The V gene lost 2 bases and the J gene lost 4 bases, with 9 bases spanning the gap. Here the CDR3 reads CASSYGGPGNTIYF. For the CDR3, the DNA is TGTGCCAGCAGTTACGGGGGGCCCGGAAACACCATATATTTT.

The chain links TRBV10-3 to TRBJ2-3; the D is unclear. CDR3 length: 13 residues. Germline assignment: CDR1 ENHRY and CDR2 SYGVKD. V was cut by 4 bases and J by 1 base, with 6 bases left in between. The CDR3 reads CAISAPGTDTQYF. The CDR3 region has the DNA TGTGCCATCAGTGCGCCCGGCACAGATACGCAGTATTTT.

This rearrangement joins TRBV15 to TRBJ2-7, with 10 bases matching TRBD2. Germline V gene lookup returns CDR1 LNHNV and CDR2 YYDKDF (reference sequence). V was clipped by 0 bases and J by 7 bases; unmatched bases: 9. The CDR3 is made up of 16 amino acids. This CDR3 reads CATSRDQPSGSEEQYF. The CDR3 region has the DNA TGTGCCACCAGCAGAGATCAGCCTAGCGGGAGTGAAGAGCAGTACTTC.

The genes are TRBV5-6 and TRBJ2-2, with 12 bases fitting TRBD1. V lost 4 bases to trimming and J lost 9 bases; unmatched junction nucleotides: 7. This CDR3 is built from 15 residues. The germline V gene has CDR1 SGHDT and CDR2 YYEEEE. CDR3 DNA sequence: TGTGCCAGCAGCGCGGGACAGGGGGCTTTACGGGAGCTGTTTTTT. This gives the protein CASSAGQGALRELFF.

J is TRBJ2-5 and V is TRBV13, with 9 positions matching TRBD2. This CDR3 contains 17 residues. V dropped 0 bases and J dropped 5; count of bases not matched to a gene: 10. Germline CDR1 and CDR2: PRHDT and FYEKMQ (reference sequence). The CDR3 coding sequence is TGTGCCAGCAGCTTAGGCCGTGGTGTAGCGGGGGTTGAGACCCAGTACTTC. Its protein product is CASSLGRGVAGVETQYF. The whole variable domain, remainder taken from reference TRBV13 and TRBJ2-5, is AAGVIQSPRHLIKEKRETATLKCYPIPRHDTVYWYQQGPGQDPQFLISFYEKMQSDKGSIPDRFSAQQFSDYHSELNMSSLELGDSALYFCASSLGRGVAGVETQYFGPGTRLLVL.